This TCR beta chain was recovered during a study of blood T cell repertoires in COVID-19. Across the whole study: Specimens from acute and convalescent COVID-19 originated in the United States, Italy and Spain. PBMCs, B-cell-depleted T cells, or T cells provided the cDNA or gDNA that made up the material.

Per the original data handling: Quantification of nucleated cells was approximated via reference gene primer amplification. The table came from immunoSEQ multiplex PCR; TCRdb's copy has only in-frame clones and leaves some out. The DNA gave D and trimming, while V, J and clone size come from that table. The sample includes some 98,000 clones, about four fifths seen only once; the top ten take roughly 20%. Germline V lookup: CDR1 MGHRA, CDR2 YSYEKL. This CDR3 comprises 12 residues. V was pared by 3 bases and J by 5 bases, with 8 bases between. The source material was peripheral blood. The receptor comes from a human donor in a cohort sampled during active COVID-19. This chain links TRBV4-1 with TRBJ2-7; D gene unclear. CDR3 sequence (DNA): TGCGCCAGCAGCCATGACTCAGACGAGCAGTACTTC. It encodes CASSHDSDEQYF.